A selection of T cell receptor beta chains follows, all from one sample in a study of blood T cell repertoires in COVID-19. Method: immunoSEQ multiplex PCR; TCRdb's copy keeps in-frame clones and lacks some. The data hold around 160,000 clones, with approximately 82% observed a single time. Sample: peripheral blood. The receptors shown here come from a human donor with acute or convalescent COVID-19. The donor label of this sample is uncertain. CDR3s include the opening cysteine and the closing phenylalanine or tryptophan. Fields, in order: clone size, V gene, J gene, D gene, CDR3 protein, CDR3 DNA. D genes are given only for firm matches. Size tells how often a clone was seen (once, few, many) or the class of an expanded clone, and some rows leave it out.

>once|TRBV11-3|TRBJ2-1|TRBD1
CASSLSGTGNNEQFF
TGTGCCAGCAGCTTATCCGGGACAGGAAACAATGAGCAGTTCTTC
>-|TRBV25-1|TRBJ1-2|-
CASTSSFYGYTF
TGTGCCAGCACGAGCTCGTTCTATGGCTACACCTTC
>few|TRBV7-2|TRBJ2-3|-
CASSLDRLSTDTQYF
TGTGCCAGCAGCCTCGACAGGCTGTCGACAGATACGCAGTATTTT
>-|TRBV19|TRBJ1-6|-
CASQGESSPLHF
TGTGCCTCCCAGGGCGAATCATCACCCCTCCACTTT
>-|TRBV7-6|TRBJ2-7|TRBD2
CASSPAPSGGGFKQYF
TGTGCCAGCAGCCCCGCCCCTAGCGGGGGGGGATTCAAGCAGTACTTC
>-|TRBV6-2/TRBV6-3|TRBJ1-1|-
CASSYFTENTEAFF
TGTGCCAGCAGTTACTTTACAGAGAACACTGAAGCTTTCTTT
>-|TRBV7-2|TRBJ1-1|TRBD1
CASSFRQGNTEAFF
TGTGCCAGCAGTTTTCGACAGGGGAACACTGAAGCTTTCTTT
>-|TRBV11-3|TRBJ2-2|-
CASSASGSANTGELFF
TGTGCCAGCAGCGCATCAGGGTCGGCGAACACCGGGGAGCTGTTTTTT
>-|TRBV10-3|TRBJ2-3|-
CAISEKLGGISTDTQYF
TGTGCCATCAGTGAGAAGCTTGGAGGGATAAGCACAGATACGCAGTATTTT
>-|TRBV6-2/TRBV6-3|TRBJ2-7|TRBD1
CASSYSWKGGAALEQYF
TGTGCCAGCAGTTACTCGTGGAAAGGGGGCGCGGCACTCGAGCAGTACTTC
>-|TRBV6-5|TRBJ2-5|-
CASGVRWEETQYF
TGTGCCAGCGGAGTGAGGTGGGAAGAGACCCAGTACTTC
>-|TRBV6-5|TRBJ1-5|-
CASTGDGRNQPQHF
TGTGCCAGCACAGGGGACGGGCGCAATCAGCCCCAGCATTTT
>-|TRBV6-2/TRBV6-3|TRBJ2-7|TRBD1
CASSLVGQGRFEQYF
TGTGCCAGCAGTCTCGTGGGACAGGGCCGTTTCGAGCAGTACTTC
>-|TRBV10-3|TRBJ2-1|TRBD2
CAISGSSLAGGMGPSSYNEQFF
TGTGCCATCAGTGGTTCCTCGTTAGCGGGGGGGATGGGTCCTAGCTCCTACAATGAGCAGTTCTTC
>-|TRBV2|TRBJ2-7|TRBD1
CASRRTGSSYEQYF
TGTGCCAGCAGGAGGACAGGGAGTTCCTACGAGCAGTACTTC
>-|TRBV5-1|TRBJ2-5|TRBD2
CASSLASLAGRETQYF
TGCGCCAGCAGCTTGGCCTCCCTAGCGGGGAGGGAGACCCAGTACTTC
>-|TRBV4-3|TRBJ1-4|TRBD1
CASSQFGTGSNEKLFF
TGCGCCAGCAGCCAATTTGGGACAGGTTCTAATGAAAAACTGTTTTTT
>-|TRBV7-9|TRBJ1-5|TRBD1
CASSFSGQVQPQHF
TGTGCCAGCAGCTTCTCGGGACAGGTCCAGCCCCAGCATTTT
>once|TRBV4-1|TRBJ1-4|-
CASSPTATNEKLFF
TGCGCCAGCAGCCCGACTGCAACTAATGAAAAACTGTTTTTT
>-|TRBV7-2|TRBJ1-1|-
CASSSSEAPAEAFF
TGTGCCAGCAGCTCCTCCGAGGCCCCGGCTGAAGCTTTCTTT
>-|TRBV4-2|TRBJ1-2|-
CASSPSNSQGQDGYTF
TGTGCCAGCAGCCCCTCCAACTCCCAGGGGCAGGATGGCTACACCTTC
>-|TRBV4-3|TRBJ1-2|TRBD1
CASSQVPGTVSITF
TGCGCCAGCAGCCAAGTCCCCGGGACAGTTTCGATTACCTTC
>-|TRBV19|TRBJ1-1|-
CASSIADTEAFF
TGTGCCAGTAGTATAGCTGACACTGAAGCTTTCTTT
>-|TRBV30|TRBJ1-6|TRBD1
CAWSGRAGGNSPLHF
TGTGCCTGGAGTGGTAGGGCAGGGGGAAATTCACCCCTCCACTTT
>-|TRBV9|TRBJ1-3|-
CASSVGGGTGNTIYF
TGTGCCAGCAGCGTAGGGGGAGGTACGGGAAACACCATATATTTT
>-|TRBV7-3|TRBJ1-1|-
CASSLRGDTEAFF
TGTGCCAGCAGCTTAAGAGGAGACACTGAAGCTTTCTTT
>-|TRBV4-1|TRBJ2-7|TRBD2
CASSLGTNYEQYF
TGCGCCAGCAGCCTCGGGACTAACTACGAGCAGTACTTC
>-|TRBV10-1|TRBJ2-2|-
CASSGTPTGELFF
TGCGCCAGCAGTGGGACACCGACCGGGGAGCTGTTTTTT
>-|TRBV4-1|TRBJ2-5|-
CASSSNPYREQETQYF
TGCGCCAGCAGCTCCAACCCCTACAGGGAGCAAGAGACCCAGTACTTC
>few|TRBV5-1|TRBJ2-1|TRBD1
CASTLDRGLGEQFF
TGCGCCAGCACCTTGGACAGGGGGCTAGGTGAGCAGTTCTTC
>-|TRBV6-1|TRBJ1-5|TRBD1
CASSAGTGSRGNQPQHF
TGTGCCAGCAGTGCGGGGACAGGGTCTCGAGGCAATCAGCCCCAGCATTTT
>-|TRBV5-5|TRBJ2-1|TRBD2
CASSSLAGGYNEQFF
TGTGCCAGCAGTTCCTTAGCGGGGGGTTACAATGAGCAGTTCTTC
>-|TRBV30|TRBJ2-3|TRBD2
CAWSVQAGGTDTQYF
TGTGCCTGGAGTGTACAAGCGGGGGGCACAGATACGCAGTATTTT
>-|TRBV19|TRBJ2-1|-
CASTMRQDRGNEQFF
TGTGCCAGTACCATGAGACAGGATCGGGGTAATGAGCAGTTCTTC
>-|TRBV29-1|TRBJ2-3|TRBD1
CSAWDRSGTDTQYF
TGCAGCGCATGGGACAGGAGCGGCACAGATACGCAGTATTTT